These 18 T cell receptor beta chains were sequenced from one sample in a study of shared clonotypes between healthy human individuals. Data came from immunoSEQ multiplex PCR; TCRdb stores just in-frame clones and leaves some out. This table holds 2,500,000 or so clones, roughly 92% found once. Sequences were obtained from naive CD4+ T cells from PBMCs. The subset denotes: CD45RA+ positively selected. The receptors here all came from a man younger than 35 in good health. Some clones in this sample may be carry-over from other donors' samples.

The genes are TRBV14 and TRBJ2-7; D not resolved. The V end was cut by 0 bases, the J end by 4 bases, with 4 bases between. Looked up from germline, CDR1 is SGHDN and CDR2 is FVKESK. The CDR3 is 12 amino acids. This CDR3 reads CASSQDIYEQYF. The CDR3 DNA is TGTGCCAGCAGCCAAGATATTTACGAGCAGTACTTC.

V and J are TRBV6-1 and TRBJ2-1; 14 bases fit TRBD2. The CDR3 is 15 amino acids. V lost 5 bases, J lost 6 bases, and 3 bases stayed unmatched. Germline V gene lookup returns CDR1 MNHNS and CDR2 SASEGT. DNA for the CDR3: TGTGCCAGCAGTTCGGGACTAGCGGGAGTCAATGAGCAGTTCTTC. Translating it yields CASSSGLAGVNEQFF.

The chain carries TRBV5-6 and TRBJ2-3; 7 bases match TRBD2. V dropped 4 bases and J dropped 1; count of bases not matched to a gene: 9. CDR3 length: 16 amino acids. The germline gives CDR1 SGHDT, CDR2 YYEEEE. CDR3 DNA sequence: TGTGCCAGCAGCCTCCGTGGCGGGGGTCGCACAGATACGCAGTATTTT. Its translation is CASSLRGGGRTDTQYF.

This clone has a single count. The chain combines TRBV7-9 with TRBJ1-5, with D perhaps matching TRBD1 (6 bases). Germline CDR1 and CDR2: SEHNR and FQNEAQ (reference sequence). CDR3 length: 15 amino acids. Trimming removed 5 bases at V and 1 base at J, with 12 bases between. The CDR3 DNA follows: TGTGCCAGCAGCGGGGGGACACAGAGCAATCAGCCCCAGCATTTT. This gives the protein CASSGGTQSNQPQHF. Filled out from reference TRBV7-9 and TRBJ1-5, the complete variable domain reads DTGVSQNPRHKITKRGQNVTFRCDPISEHNRLYWYRQTLGQGPEFLTYFQNEAQLEKSRLLSDRFSAERPKGSFSTLEIQRTEQGDSAMYLCASSGGTQSNQPQHFGDGTRLSIL.

The gene calls are TRBV28 and TRBJ2-7; D could derive from TRBD1 or TRBD2 (5 bases each). The CDR3 is made up of 18 amino acids. Germline values: CDR1 MDHEN, CDR2 SYDVKM. Trimming cost V 4 bases and J 1 base, with 23 bases left between them. The CDR3, as DNA: TGTGCCAGCAGTTCAGTCTTACCCCGGGACGGGTTTTCCTACGAGCAGTACTTC. This codes for CASSSVLPRDGFSYEQYF.

Note on this clone: A read error may account for a junction end that differs from germline. The chain links TRBV5-4 to TRBJ1-1, with TRBD1 as a possible D gene (5 bases). In germline, CDR1 is SGHNT, CDR2 YYREEE (reference sequence). The CDR3 has 14 residues. The CDR3 nucleotides are TGTGCCAGCACCTCGGGGGGGGTGAACGCTGAAGCTTTCTTT. Protein product: CASTSGGVNAEAFF.

The V and J genes are TRBV5-1 and TRBJ2-1; D is ambiguous. V was shortened by 2 bases and J by 4 bases, with 7 bases between the two germline ends. In germline, CDR1 is SGHRS, CDR2 YFSETQ. The CDR3 runs 13 residues. The DNA of the CDR3 is TGCGCCAGCAGCTTCCAGGAGTACAATGAGCAGTTCTTC. Protein: CASSFQEYNEQFF.

The chain uses TRBV4-1 and TRBJ2-3; 11 bases align to TRBD2. The CDR3 contains 20 residues. Trimming took 0 bases from V and 4 from J; bases not matched to a gene: 15. Per the germline V gene, CDR1 is MGHRA and CDR2 is YSYEKL. The CDR3 sequence: CASSQEAASGRQGVSDTQYF. The CDR3 DNA follows: TGCGCCAGCAGCCAAGAAGCGGCTAGCGGGAGGCAAGGGGTTTCAGATACGCAGTATTTT.

This chain joins TRBV7-2 and TRBJ2-7; 8 bases align to TRBD2. The CDR3 has 14 residues. Germline CDR1 reads SGHTA; CDR2 reads FQGNSA. Trimming removed 2 bases from V and 6 bases from J; junction bases left unmatched: 6. DNA for the CDR3: TGTGCCAGCAGCTTATTGCGGGAGGTCGGCGAGCAGTACTTC. Encoded protein: CASSLLREVGEQYF. Looking up the rest from reference TRBV7-2 and TRBJ2-7 gives the full variable domain: GAGVSQSPSNKVTEKGKDVELRCDPISGHTALYWYRQSLGQGLEFLIYFQGNSAPDKSGLPSDRFSAERTGGSVSTLTIQRTQQEDSAVYLCASSLLREVGEQYFGPGTRLTVT.

The genes are TRBV18 and TRBJ2-7; the D call may be TRBD1 or TRBD2 (5 bases each). CDR1 is KGHSH and CDR2 is LQKENI in the germline V gene. The V end lost 1 base, the J end lost 5 bases, and 12 bases lay between the germline ends. The CDR3 is 14 residues long. CDR3 region: CASSPQQGDDEQYF. The CDR3 DNA reads TGTGCCAGCTCACCACAGCAGGGAGACGACGAGCAGTACTTC.

V and J are TRBV19 and TRBJ2-7; D is possibly TRBD1 or TRBD2 (6 bases each). Trimming removed 3 bases from V and 5 bases from J, with 17 bases in between. The length of the CDR3 is 15 residues. Per the germline V gene, CDR1 is LNHDA and CDR2 is SQIVND (reference sequence). CDR3 sequence (DNA): TGTGCCAGTAGTATCGGTCAGGGGAGGAGCGACGAGCAGTACTTC. Its protein is CASSIGQGRSDEQYF.

This rearrangement joins TRBV7-2 to TRBJ1-1; no firm D call. The CDR3 is made up of 16 amino acids. Germline V gene data show CDR1 as SGHTA and CDR2 as FQGNSA. The V and J ends lost 4 bases and 4 bases respectively, with 19 bases between them. The CDR3 protein is CASSSNPRFAPTEAFF. CDR3 in DNA: TGTGCCAGCAGCTCAAATCCTCGTTTCGCCCCCACTGAAGCTTTCTTT.

V is TRBV20-1 and J is TRBJ2-1; the D is unclear. Germline V gene data show CDR1 as DFQATT and CDR2 as SNEGSKA (reference sequence). Deletions cut 6 bases from V and 8 bases from J, with 8 bases between. The CDR3 length is 10 residues. The chain's CDR3 is CSAHRYEQFF. The CDR3 nucleotides read TGCAGTGCCCATCGGTATGAGCAGTTCTTC.

As regards this clone: The same CDR3 arises from other DNA sequences in this sample as well. CDR3 sequence (DNA): TGCGCCAGCAGCACGGGACTAGCGGGGGAGACCCAGTACTTC. Translation: CASSTGLAGETQYF. The rearrangement uses TRBV5-1 and TRBJ2-5; 13 positions agree with TRBD2. Germline CDR1 reads SGHRS; CDR2 reads YFSETQ. Trimming at V came to 4 bases and at J to 5 bases, leaving 2 bases not matched to a gene. CDR3 length: 14 amino acids.

Points on this clone: At one end the junction does not follow the germline gene, possibly because of a read error. The chain recombines TRBV7-9 with TRBJ2-3; 16 nucleotides line up with TRBD2. Germline CDR1 reads SEHNR; CDR2 reads FQNEAQ (reference sequence). The CDR3 contains 18 residues. DNA of the CDR3: TGTGCCAGCAGCCCCAGCCGGTCCCTTGGGACTAGCGGGAGGGGTAAGGGTTTT. Its protein is CASSPSRSLGTSGRGKGF.

The chain joins TRBV28 to TRBJ1-5; no clear D. The CDR3 covers 15 residues. The V end was cut by 4 bases, the J end by 2 bases, with 12 bases between. Germline CDR1 MDHEN, CDR2 SYDVKM. CDR3 sequence reads: CASSSTSQGNQPQHF. The CDR3 DNA reads TGTGCCAGCAGTTCGACTTCCCAGGGCAATCAGCCCCAGCATTTT.

The chain uses TRBV7-9 and TRBJ2-5; D remains unclear. This CDR3 has 12 residues. From germline, CDR1 is SEHNR and CDR2 FQNEAQ (reference sequence). Trimming removed 2 bases at V and 4 bases at J, with 5 bases between. CDR3 in DNA: TGTGCCAGCAGCTTAAATCTAGAGACCCAGTACTTC. Its translation is CASSLNLETQYF.

This clone was recorded a few times. This rearrangement joins TRBV28 to TRBJ2-5, with D maybe TRBD2 (6 bases). The DNA end favors TRBJ2-7, so the J call may be wrong. Germline V lookup: CDR1 MDHEN, CDR2 SYDVKM. This CDR3 comprises 14 residues. The CDR3 DNA sequence: TGTGCCACCCGCCTGGTCTTGGGGGGATACGAGCAGTACTTC. Translation gives CATRLVLGGYEQYF.